This T cell receptor (beta chain) was found in a study of identifying expanded T cells in peripheral blood (dated by TCRdb to the late 2010s). Notes on the research overall: Technical replicates were generated by sequencing separate aliquots of the same genomic DNA pool, and four replicates were compared pairwise.

Inclusive of the bounding cysteine and phenylalanine, the CDR3 is 17 residues long. Only the CDR3 DNA stays, 51 bases, in frame from base 1. CDR1 MDHEN and CDR2 SYDVKM are derived from the germline V gene. Trimming takes 4 bases from V and 0 bases from J, and the germline ends sit 19 bases apart. The paper as a whole reports these results and caveats: Both the number of clones called differentially abundant and the false-positive rate were significantly reduced by the beta-binomial model across all healthy-donor time intervals. The authors expected that over much longer intervals, such as months to years, biological variance in healthy repertoires might increase even further. Variance in clone template counts between two-week samples significantly increased with total template count across all healthy donors. About 1.1 differentially abundant clones were flagged by the binomial model between technical replicates, whereas about 16 and 20 were flagged over roughly two weeks and four weeks, respectively.

TCRbeta CDR3 regions were profiled by bias-controlled multiplex PCR amplification of genomic DNA with the immunoSEQ Assay. Processing in the source paper ran as follows. The absolute abundance of each unique TCRbeta CDR3 region was quantified after sequences were collapsed and filtered. Differential abundance was tested with a binomial (Fisher-equivalent) model and with a beta-binomial model adding time-dependent variance fitted from healthy donors. Clones with fewer than 5 combined templates were excluded, and clones with Benjamini-Hochberg FDR below 0.01 were called differentially abundant. In the beta-binomial model, variance was expressed as a function of the total template count across the two samples, in the form v = (b*log(k)+a)^2. The table comes from immuneACCESS by way of TCRdb, which keeps in-frame sequences with V and J called. Part of the clones is missing from these tables; in studies checked, under half for an unresolved V gene and the rest for unknown reasons. D and trimming come from the DNA, and the V and J calls and clone size come from that table. This sample is represented by roughly 100,000 clones; around 88% of them were singletons. The ten largest clones capture less than 15% of the sample.

No immune events, such as infections, were documented for the healthy donors during the collection period. To calibrate time-dependent variance in a beta-binomial model of T-cell clone differential abundance, blood repertoires from healthy donors were used as a training cohort. There were roughly 10 healthy donors in the training cohort, of whom 3 were female and 7 were male. An age range of about 29 to 65 years, with an average of 43 years, was recorded for the donors. Obtained from a commercial supplier, whole blood was collected from each healthy donor at three time points set around two weeks apart. For immunosequencing, genomic DNA was extracted from whole blood that had not been sorted. In regard to this clone: No cognate antigen has been identified for it. One base away there is no much larger clone; base qualities are not given.

The V gene is TRBV28 and the J gene is TRBJ2-7; tentative D gene TRBD2, with 6 bases matching. The origin of this receptor is a person between 18 and 69 years old in good health. What was sequenced was blood. The base sequence is TGTGCCAGCAGTTGGGCTCGGGGTGGGGGGAGCTCCTACGAGCAGTACTTC. Its translation is CASSWARGGGSSYEQYF. Extended through the reference TRBV28 and TRBJ2-7 proteins, this CDR3 yields the full variable domain: DVKVTQSSRYLVKRTGEKVFLECVQDMDHENMFWYRQDPGLGLRLIYFSYDVKMKEKGDIPEGYSVSREKKERFSLILESASTNQTSMYLCASSWARGGGSSYEQYFGPGTRLTVT.